Listed here are 20 T cell receptor beta chains from one sample, sequenced in a study of blood T cell repertoires in COVID-19. The table came from immunoSEQ multiplex PCR; TCRdb's copy has only in-frame clones and leaves some out. Of more than 200,000 clones listed, around four fifths are singletons. Source material: peripheral blood. These TCRs come from a woman of 80 years or more with COVID-19, enrolled during active disease.

This clone has just a few counts. The J gene is TRBJ1-2, the V gene TRBV5-6, with 7 bases identical to TRBD1. This CDR3 contains 14 residues. Germline trimming cut 3 bases from V and 8 bases from J; bases unmatched to any gene: 10. Germline V gives CDR1 SGHDT, CDR2 YYEEEE. The CDR3 sequence is CASSSGTDRGGYTF. The DNA of the CDR3 is TGTGCCAGCAGCTCTGGGACAGATCGCGGAGGCTACACCTTC.

The chain recombines TRBV11-2 with TRBJ2-6; the D is unclear. The germline gives CDR1 SGHAT, CDR2 FQNNGV. The CDR3 totals 15 residues. V gave up 4 bases and J gave up 1 base, with 8 bases separating them. The CDR3 DNA follows: TGTGCCAGCAGCTCAAGCGCGTCTGGGGCCAACGTCCTGACTTTC. Translating gives CASSSSASGANVLTF.

The chain couples TRBV6-6 to TRBJ2-1; 7 bases are shared with TRBD2. CDR1 and CDR2 from the germline V gene are MNHNY and SVGAGI (reference sequence). This CDR3 comprises 14 residues. V lost 7 bases, J lost 5 bases, and 8 bases stayed unmatched. Written as DNA, the CDR3 is TGTGCCAGCACCTCGGGGACTAACAACAATGAGCAGTTCTTC. Amino acid sequence: CASTSGTNNNEQFF.

The V call is TRBV6-5, the J call TRBJ1-6; 11 positions match TRBD1. This CDR3 is built from 15 residues. Per germline, CDR1 MNHEY and CDR2 SVGAGI. V was clipped by 4 bases and J by 6 bases; unmatched bases: 2. Here the CDR3 reads CASSWDRGGNSPLHF. The DNA of the CDR3 is TGTGCCAGCAGTTGGGACAGGGGGGGTAATTCACCCCTCCACTTT.

This sequence joins TRBV5-1 and TRBJ2-7; 8 nucleotides match TRBD1. Germline CDR1 SGHRS, CDR2 YFSETQ. The CDR3 contains 15 residues. V lost 3 bases and J lost 5; bases outside the gene matches: 10. Written as DNA, the CDR3 is TGCGCCAGCAGCTCGGTGCTAGGACAGGGTGACGAGCAGTACTTC. It yields the protein CASSSVLGQGDEQYF.

The chain uses TRBV2 and TRBJ1-6; the D is unclear. The CDR3 is 14 amino acids. V shed 6 bases and J shed 9 bases, with 15 bases lying between them. Germline V lookup: CDR1 SNHLY, CDR2 FYNNEI. Here the CDR3 reads CASRGILGSSPLHF. Written as DNA, the CDR3 is TGTGCCAGCAGGGGGATCTTAGGGAGTTCACCCCTCCACTTT.

J is TRBJ2-2 and V is TRBV28; D is uncertain. Trimming removed 5 bases from V and 2 bases from J, with 12 bases in between. Germline CDR1 reads MDHEN; CDR2 reads SYDVKM. The length of the CDR3 is 15 residues. The CDR3 protein is CASSPFSPNTGELFF. The CDR3 region has the DNA TGTGCCAGCAGTCCCTTTAGCCCCAACACCGGGGAGCTGTTTTTT.

This clone was seen more than once but under ten times. The chain joins TRBV28 to TRBJ2-3; TRBD2 matches 7 bases. J gave up 0 bases and V 11 bases, and 8 bases lay outside the gene matches. CDR1 and CDR2 from the germline V gene are MDHEN and SYDVKM. This CDR3 is 14 amino acids long. CDR3 in amino acids: CAVQAGTSTDTQYF. CDR3 nucleotide sequence: TGTGCCGTCCAAGCGGGAACTAGCACAGATACGCAGTATTTT.

The chain couples TRBV12-3 or TRBV12-4 to TRBJ1-1, with unresolved D. V dropped 0 bases and J dropped 2 bases, with 4 bases sitting between them. The CDR3 consists of 13 residues. DNA for the CDR3: TGTGCCAGCAGTTTAGCGAGAAACACTGAAGCTTTCTTT. Translation: CASSLARNTEAFF.

This clone was recorded once. The genes are TRBV9 and TRBJ1-6; 7 positions match TRBD1. There are 15 residues in the CDR3. Looked up from germline, CDR1 is SGDLS and CDR2 is YYNGEE. V was clipped by 5 bases and J by 10 bases; unmatched bases: 12. In DNA, the CDR3 is TGTGCCAGCAGTCTTTTCGACAGGGACGGATCACCCCTCCACTTT. Protein: CASSLFDRDGSPLHF.

The DNA for the CDR3 is TGTGCCAGCAGCCAAGATACGCGCGGAACGGCTTTCTTT. Its protein product is CASSQDTRGTAFF. The rearrangement uses TRBV14 and TRBJ1-1; no reliable D call. Germline CDR1 is SGHDN and CDR2 is FVKESK. The V and J ends lost 0 bases and 11 bases respectively, with 13 bases between them. The CDR3 spans 13 residues.

This chain connects TRBV7-2 to TRBJ1-5; D is possibly TRBD1 (5 bases). Germline CDR1 is SGHTA and CDR2 is FQGNSA. Between the trimmed V and J ends, which lost 1 base and 8 bases, there was a span of 15 bases. The CDR3 totals 15 residues. CDR3 coding DNA: TGTGCCAGCAGCTTAGGGGCGGGACCAGCAGAGCCCCAGCATTTT. Translating gives CASSLGAGPAEPQHF.

The rearrangement joins TRBV2 to TRBJ2-5; no definite D call. Trimming left V 4 bases short and J 1 base short, with 10 bases between. The length of the CDR3 is 14 residues. The germline V gene encodes CDR1 SNHLY and CDR2 FYNNEI. CDR3 protein: CASSAKRGQETQYF. The DNA for the CDR3 is TGTGCCAGCAGTGCTAAGCGCGGCCAAGAGACCCAGTACTTC.

The rearrangement links TRBV3-1 (or the pseudogene TRBV3-2) to TRBJ2-1, with a possible D match to TRBD1 (5 bases). Germline assignment: CDR1 LGHDT and CDR2 YNNKEL (reference sequence). The V gene lost 0 bases and the J gene lost 3 bases, with 21 bases spanning the gap. The CDR3 extends over 19 amino acids. CDR3 residues: CASSQDNGRPGWVYNEQFF. Here the CDR3 DNA reads TGTGCCAGCAGCCAAGATAACGGCAGACCAGGGTGGGTCTACAATGAGCAGTTCTTC.

This sequence joins TRBV5-5 and TRBJ1-6, with D tentatively TRBD1 (5 bases). This CDR3 is 17 amino acids long. Trimming shortened V by 4 bases and J by 4 bases, and 18 bases separated the two germline ends. Germline V gene sequence: CDR1 SGHKS, CDR2 YYEKEE (reference sequence). In DNA, the CDR3 is TGTGCCAGCAGCCCCCGCGACAGCGGGGGTTATAATTCACCCCTCCACTTT. Its translation: CASSPRDSGGYNSPLHF. Combining the CDR3 with reference TRBV5-5 and TRBJ1-6 gives the whole variable domain DAGVTQSPTHLIKTRGQQVTLRCSPISGHKSVSWYQQVLGQGPQFIFQYYEKEERGRGNFPDRFSARQFPNYSSELNVNALLLGDSALYLCASSPRDSGGYNSPLHFGNGTRLTVT.

This chain joins TRBV18 and TRBJ2-3; possibly TRBD2 for D (5 bases). The V gene's germline CDR1 is KGHSH and CDR2 LQKENI. Trimming removed 3 bases from V and 5 bases from J, with 15 bases in between. This CDR3 region has 15 residues. The CDR3 here is CASSPGQPGGDTQYF. CDR3 DNA: TGTGCCAGCTCACCCGGGCAACCAGGAGGAGATACGCAGTATTTT.

This clone was picked up one time. The chain combines TRBV24-1 with TRBJ2-3; 9 bases align to TRBD1. CDR3 length: 17 residues. With 0 bases clipped from V and 3 bases from J, the junction kept 6 bases outside the gene matches. The germline V gene has CDR1 KGHDR and CDR2 SFDVKD. CDR3 amino acids: CATSDLRTGARTDTQYF. CDR3 bases: TGTGCCACCAGTGATTTGCGGACAGGGGCGAGGACAGATACGCAGTATTTT.

The chain joins TRBV19 to TRBJ1-6; D might be TRBD1 (6 bases). CDR3 length: 17 amino acids. Trimming pared 2 bases from V and 0 bases from J, leaving 11 bases between. Germline CDR1 reads LNHDA; CDR2 reads SQIVND (reference sequence). The CDR3 region has the DNA TGTGCCAGTAGTATACTACAGGACAGCTCCTATAATTCACCCCTCCACTTT. Its translation is CASSILQDSSYNSPLHF. Full variable domain (rest looked up from reference TRBV19 and TRBJ1-6): DGGITQSPKYLFRKEGQNVTLSCEQNLNHDAMYWYRQDPGQGLRLIYYSQIVNDFQKGDIAEGYSVSREKKESFPLTVTSAQKNPTAFYLCASSILQDSSYNSPLHFGNGTRLTVT.

The chain carries TRBV7-7 and TRBJ2-5, with 11 positions matching TRBD1. With V trimmed by 5 bases and J by 5 bases, 10 bases remained unmatched. Germline V CDR1 and CDR2: SSHAT, FNYEAQ (reference sequence). This CDR3 contains 16 residues. This CDR3 is CASSARDRGVRETQYF. The CDR3 nucleotides are TGTGCCAGCAGCGCACGGGACAGGGGGGTCAGGGAGACCCAGTACTTC.

J is TRBJ2-1 and V is TRBV27; 8 bases match TRBD2. The CDR3 totals 14 residues. Germline V gives CDR1 MNHEY, CDR2 SMNVEV (reference sequence). Losses at the gene ends were 2 bases for V and 8 bases for J; bases not matched to a gene: 5. The CDR3 loop reads CASSLLGGGDEQFF. Here the CDR3 DNA reads TGTGCCAGCAGTTTACTCGGGGGGGGCGATGAGCAGTTCTTC.